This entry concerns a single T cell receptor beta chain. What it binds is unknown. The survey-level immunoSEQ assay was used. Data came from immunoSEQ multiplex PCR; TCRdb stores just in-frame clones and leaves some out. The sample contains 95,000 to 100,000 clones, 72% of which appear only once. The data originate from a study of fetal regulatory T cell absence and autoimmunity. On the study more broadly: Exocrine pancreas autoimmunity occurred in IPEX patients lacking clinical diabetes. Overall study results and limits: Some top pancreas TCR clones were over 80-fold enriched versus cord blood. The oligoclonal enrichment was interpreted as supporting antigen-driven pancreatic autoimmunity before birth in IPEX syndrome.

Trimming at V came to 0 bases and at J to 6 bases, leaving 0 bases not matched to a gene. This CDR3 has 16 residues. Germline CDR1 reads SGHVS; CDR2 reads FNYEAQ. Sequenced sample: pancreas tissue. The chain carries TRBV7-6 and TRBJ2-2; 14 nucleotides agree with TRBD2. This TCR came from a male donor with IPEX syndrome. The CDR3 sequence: CASSLATSGGAGELFF. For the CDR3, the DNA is TGTGCCAGCAGCTTAGCGACTAGCGGGGGGGCCGGGGAGCTGTTTTTT.